Each of the 29 T cell receptor beta chains below was sequenced from the same sample in a study of graft-versus-host responses after intestinal transplantation. The repertoire was sequenced with immunoSEQ multiplex PCR; TCRdb's copy has only in-frame clones and lacks some. The sample carries about 120,000 clones, 85% to 95% recorded once. No antigen is known for these receptors. Material: unstimulated CD8+ T cells sorted from spleen or lymph node cells, obtained before intestinal transplant. The origin of the receptors is a human donor who received an intestinal transplant.

The chain employs TRBV4-3 and TRBJ2-7, with 7 bases identical to TRBD1. This CDR3 has 15 residues. Trimming at V came to 0 bases and at J to 3 bases, leaving 5 bases not matched to a gene. Germline lookup yields CDR1 LGHNA and CDR2 YSLEER. CDR3 DNA sequence: TGCGCCAGCAGCCAAGATTGGGCAGGGGGCTACGAGCAGTACTTC. This encodes CASSQDWAGGYEQYF.

The rearrangement links TRBV2 to TRBJ2-7, with 7 bases identical to TRBD2. From germline, CDR1 is SNHLY and CDR2 FYNNEI. Losses at the gene ends were 0 bases for V and 2 bases for J; bases not matched to a gene: 4. CDR3 length: 15 residues. The CDR3: CASSEASGVTYEQYF. CDR3 sequence (DNA): TGTGCCAGCAGTGAAGCCAGCGGGGTAACCTACGAGCAGTACTTC.

This rearrangement joins TRBV28 to TRBJ2-5, with a possible D match to TRBD2 (6 bases). Germline V gene data show CDR1 as MDHEN and CDR2 as SYDVKM. The V and J ends lost 7 bases and 5 bases respectively, with 17 bases between them. CDR3 length: 14 residues. Written as DNA, the CDR3 is TGTGCCAGCACCGAAACGACTAGTTGGGAGACCCAGTACTTC. As protein: CASTETTSWETQYF.

The rearrangement joins TRBV7-9 to TRBJ2-1, with D perhaps TRBD2 (6 bases). CDR3 length equals 18 residues. CDR1 is SEHNR, CDR2 FQNEAQ, per germline (reference sequence). Trimming shortened V by 0 bases and J by 2 bases, and 17 bases separated the two germline ends. CDR3: CASSLAEGERFPYNEQFF. DNA of the CDR3: TGTGCCAGCAGCTTAGCGGAGGGAGAAAGGTTTCCCTACAATGAGCAGTTCTTC.

The gene calls are TRBV7-9 and TRBJ1-4; weak D call: TRBD1 (5 bases). V gave up 4 bases and J gave up 5 bases, with 14 bases separating them. The CDR3 covers 15 residues. Germline V gives CDR1 SEHNR, CDR2 FQNEAQ (reference sequence). CDR3 protein: CASSSFRAGNEKLFF. The CDR3, as DNA: TGTGCCAGCAGCTCCTTCAGGGCGGGCAATGAAAAACTGTTTTTT.

The chain carries TRBV15 and TRBJ2-7; 7 bases are a match to TRBD2. The CDR3 length is 16 residues. Germline V gene lookup returns CDR1 LNHNV and CDR2 YYDKDF (reference sequence). Trimming at V came to 1 base and at J to 5 bases, leaving 11 bases not matched to a gene. The DNA of the CDR3 is TGTGCCACCAGCAGAGGTTTTGGGCGGGAGCCCCACGAGCAGTACTTC. Amino acid sequence: CATSRGFGREPHEQYF.

The chain has TRBV2 and TRBJ1-5, with 7 bases identical to TRBD1. This CDR3 has 15 amino acids. V lost 3 bases, J lost 0 bases, and 2 bases stayed unmatched. Germline CDR1 SNHLY, CDR2 FYNNEI. In DNA form, the CDR3 reads TGTGCCAGCAGTGATCCAGGGGGTAGCAATCAGCCCCAGCATTTT. Protein sequence: CASSDPGGSNQPQHF.

Comment on this clone: Different DNA sequences within this sample yield the same CDR3. The CDR3 loop is CASSVEGSTDTQYF. In nucleotides, the CDR3 is TGTGCCAGCAGCGTAGAGGGTTCTACAGATACGCAGTATTTT. The genes are TRBV9 and TRBJ2-3; D is ambiguous. Germline V gene lookup returns CDR1 SGDLS and CDR2 YYNGEE. Trimming took 0 bases from V and 3 from J, leaving 8 bases between them. The CDR3 has 14 amino acids. Combining the CDR3 with reference TRBV9 and TRBJ2-3 gives the whole variable domain DSGVTQTPKHLITATGQRVTLRCSPRSGDLSVYWYQQSLDQGLQFLIQYYNGEERAKGNILERFSAQQFPDLHSELNLSSLELGDSALYFCASSVEGSTDTQYFGPGTRLTVL.

V is TRBV19 and J is TRBJ1-1, with D perhaps matching TRBD1 (6 bases). V dropped 3 bases and J dropped 0 bases, with 14 bases sitting between them. This CDR3 has 16 amino acids. Germline V gives CDR1 LNHDA, CDR2 SQIVND (reference sequence). This chain's CDR3 is CASSIFFGGLNTEAFF. CDR3 DNA: TGTGCCAGTAGTATTTTTTTCGGGGGCCTGAACACTGAAGCTTTCTTT.

The gene calls are TRBV28 and TRBJ1-2; TRBD1 aligns across 7 bases. This CDR3 is built from 16 residues. Germline CDR1 is MDHEN and CDR2 is SYDVKM. V lost 2 bases and J lost 0; bases outside the gene matches: 6. The CDR3 spells CASSLVQGNSNYGYTF. CDR3 bases: TGTGCCAGCAGTTTAGTACAGGGGAACTCTAACTATGGCTACACCTTC.

This sequence joins TRBV6-5 and TRBJ1-3; the D gene is possibly TRBD1 (5 bases). Trimming left V 2 bases short and J 2 bases short, with 13 bases between. This CDR3 has 16 amino acids. The germline V gene encodes CDR1 MNHEY and CDR2 SVGAGI. CDR3 nucleotide sequence: TGTGCCAGCAGTTACACAGGACTGGCGGCTGGAAACACCATATATTTT. This encodes CASSYTGLAAGNTIYF.

The chain is built from TRBV29-1 and TRBJ2-7, with 8 bases aligning to TRBD2. Germline trimming cut 6 bases from V and 2 bases from J; bases unmatched to any gene: 6. Germline CDR1 is SQVTM and CDR2 is ANQGSEA. The CDR3 sequence is 13 residues long. Written as DNA, the CDR3 is TGCAGCGTCCGGACTAGCCAGACCTACGAGCAGTACTTC. The encoded protein is CSVRTSQTYEQYF.

The chain combines TRBV4-3 with TRBJ2-1, with 7 nucleotides matching TRBD2. V lost 0 bases, J lost 2 bases, and 10 bases stayed unmatched. Per the germline V gene, CDR1 is LGHNA and CDR2 is YSLEER. The CDR3 spans 18 residues. The CDR3 loop reads CASSQDGVAGYPYNEQFF. As DNA, the CDR3 is TGCGCCAGCAGCCAAGATGGGGTAGCGGGCTACCCCTACAATGAGCAGTTCTTC.

This clone has only one observation. The chain recombines TRBV11-2 with TRBJ2-7, with unresolved D. V was clipped by 5 bases and J by 2 bases, with 19 bases between them. Looked up from germline, CDR1 is SGHAT and CDR2 is FQNNGV. This CDR3 comprises 16 residues. The CDR3 here is CASSPRRDFLPYEQYF. CDR3 DNA: TGTGCCAGCAGCCCCCGCCGCGACTTCCTTCCCTACGAGCAGTACTTC.

The chain couples TRBV5-6 to TRBJ2-7; tentative D call: TRBD2 (6 bases). The V gene lost 0 bases and the J gene lost 3 bases, with 10 bases spanning the gap. Germline V gives CDR1 SGHDT, CDR2 YYEEEE. This CDR3 is 14 amino acids long. The CDR3 nucleotides read TGTGCCAGCAGCTTGGGACTAGTAGACTACGAGCAGTACTTC. It yields the protein CASSLGLVDYEQYF.

This clone was picked up one time. This sequence joins TRBV27 and TRBJ2-3; tentatively, D is TRBD1 or TRBD2 (5 bases each). Trimming removed 10 bases from V and 4 bases from J, with 18 bases in between. The length of the CDR3 is 14 residues. Germline CDR1 and CDR2: MNHEY and SMNVEV (reference sequence). CDR3 amino acids: CATLRDGAADTQYF. For the CDR3, the DNA is TGTGCCACCCTCCGGGACGGGGCCGCAGATACGCAGTATTTT.

J is TRBJ1-1 and V is TRBV7-3; 9 bases align to TRBD1. From germline, CDR1 is SGHTA and CDR2 FQGTGA. V was pared by 6 bases and J by 4 bases, with 3 bases of the junction left unmatched. The CDR3 has 13 amino acids. The CDR3, as DNA: TGTGCCAGCAGAGGGACAGGGAGCACTGAAGCTTTCTTT. Translating gives CASRGTGSTEAFF.

This chain connects TRBV7-6 to TRBJ2-1; unclear D gene. Per the germline V gene, CDR1 is SGHVS and CDR2 is FNYEAQ. The CDR3 has 14 residues. Deletions cut 0 bases from V and 1 base from J, with 4 bases between. CDR3 loop: CASSLAASYNEQFF. The CDR3 bases are TGTGCCAGCAGCTTAGCGGCGTCCTACAATGAGCAGTTCTTC.

V is TRBV28 and J is TRBJ1-1, with D possibly being TRBD1 (6 bases). The CDR3 extends over 17 amino acids. Germline CDR1 is MDHEN and CDR2 is SYDVKM. Deletions cut 5 bases from V and 4 bases from J, with 23 bases between. CDR3 DNA: TGTGCCAGCAGTCCCTCCCGACTACAGGGTGGAAGCACTGAAGCTTTCTTT. As protein: CASSPSRLQGGSTEAFF.

The rearrangement links TRBV10-1 to TRBJ2-1; TRBD2 is a possible D gene (8 bases). This CDR3 comprises 15 residues. The V end lost 0 bases, the J end lost 6 bases, and 12 bases lay between the germline ends. Germline V CDR1 and CDR2: WNHNN, SYGVQD (reference sequence). Here the CDR3 reads CASSESSGTVNEQFF. The CDR3 region has the DNA TGCGCCAGCAGTGAGTCTAGCGGGACAGTCAATGAGCAGTTCTTC.

This sequence joins TRBV5-6 and TRBJ2-2; D unclear. CDR1 SGHDT and CDR2 YYEEEE come from the germline V gene. This CDR3 comprises 11 residues. The V end was cut by 0 bases, the J end by 11 bases, with 5 bases between. The CDR3 here is CASSLGIELFF. DNA for the CDR3: TGTGCCAGCAGCTTGGGAATAGAGCTGTTTTTT.

The chain joins TRBV6-6 to TRBJ2-7; D remains ambiguous. V gave up 6 bases and J gave up 2 bases, with 14 bases separating them. CDR3 length: 14 amino acids. Per germline, CDR1 MNHNY and CDR2 SVGAGI (reference sequence). This chain's CDR3 is CASRGIGFTYEQYF. The CDR3 nucleotides are TGTGCCAGCAGGGGAATAGGGTTCACCTACGAGCAGTACTTC.

This rearrangement joins TRBV7-9 to TRBJ2-5, with TRBD1 matching over 7 bases. Germline loops: CDR1 SEHNR, CDR2 FQNEAQ (reference sequence). The CDR3 consists of 14 residues. Unmatched junction bases numbered 3, after V lost 3 bases and J lost 2 bases. The CDR3 is CASSFGQEQETQYF. In DNA, the CDR3 is TGTGCCAGCAGCTTTGGACAGGAGCAAGAGACCCAGTACTTC.

This rearrangement joins TRBV15 to TRBJ1-1; 11 positions agree with TRBD1. Germline-derived CDR1 and CDR2 are LNHNV and YYDKDF (reference sequence). Unmatched junction bases numbered 3, after V lost 0 bases and J lost 3 bases. The CDR3 is 16 residues long. CDR3 protein: CATSRDRDRGDTEAFF. As DNA, the CDR3 is TGTGCCACCAGCAGAGATCGGGACAGGGGGGACACTGAAGCTTTCTTT.

This clone was found once. This rearrangement joins TRBV5-1 to TRBJ2-2, with 10 bases identical to TRBD2. The ends lost 4 bases at V and 4 bases at J; junction bases unmatched: 4. The V gene's germline CDR1 is SGHRS and CDR2 YFSETQ. The CDR3 contains 15 residues. The CDR3, as DNA: TGCGCCAGCAGCCCCCCTAGCGGGAGCACCGGGGAGCTGTTTTTT. This codes for CASSPPSGSTGELFF. Drawing the rest from reference TRBV5-1 and TRBJ2-2, the complete variable domain is KAGVTQTPRYLIKTRGQQVTLSCSPISGHRSVSWYQQTPGQGLQFLFEYFSETQRNKGNFPGRFSGRQFSNSRSEMNVSTLELGDSALYLCASSPPSGSTGELFFGEGSRLTVL.

The V call is TRBV14, the J call TRBJ2-3; D perhaps matches TRBD2 (5 bases). CDR3 length: 17 residues. The V end was cut by 0 bases, the J end by 6 bases, with 19 bases between. Germline V gene data show CDR1 as SGHDN and CDR2 as FVKESK. CDR3 nucleotide sequence: TGTGCCAGCAGCCAAGAGGTAGGAGGACCGGCCACCGATACGCAGTATTTT. Translated: CASSQEVGGPATDTQYF.

The V gene is TRBV11-2, the J gene TRBJ2-7; 9 nucleotides line up with TRBD2. The CDR3 is 19 residues long. CDR1 is SGHAT, CDR2 FQNNGV, per germline. The J segment lost 9 bases and the V segment lost 0 bases, leaving 21 bases of the junction unmatched. For the CDR3, the DNA is TGTGCCAGCAGCTTAGATAAGGGCTTAGCGGCGGGAGGGCCAGGGTTGCAGTACTTC. Amino acid sequence: CASSLDKGLAAGGPGLQYF.

The table lists this clone with a count of one. This chain links TRBV10-3 with TRBJ2-3; D gene unclear. There are 17 residues in the CDR3. Germline values: CDR1 ENHRY, CDR2 SYGVKD. V lost 4 bases and J 0 bases, leaving 17 bases between the germline ends. The CDR3 nucleotides read TGTGCCATCAGTGGGCCAACTACCTTGTATAGCACAGATACGCAGTATTTT. It yields the protein CAISGPTTLYSTDTQYF.

CDR3 protein: CASTQGAHGYTF. The CDR3 coding sequence is TGTGCCAGCACCCAGGGGGCTCATGGCTACACCTTC. The rearrangement links TRBV21-1 to TRBJ1-2; the DNA was not compared with TRBD1, the D call given in the table. TRBV21-1 is marked as a pseudogene. This CDR3 has 12 amino acids.